The 3 T cell receptor beta chains reported below all come from one sample, sequenced in a study of OX40 agonist ivuxolimab in advanced cancers. Sequenced by immunoSEQ multiplex PCR; TCRdb stores in-frame clones only, minus some. Of some 48,000 clones in the sample, about 81% were seen once. Sequencing was performed on CD4+ or CD8+ T cells sorted from blood, taken in a trial of the OX40 agonist ivuxolimab. These receptors were taken from an adult with an advanced solid tumor such as melanoma, head and neck, liver or kidney cancer.

The chain couples TRBV5-6 to TRBJ1-1; D is uncertain. The CDR3 has 13 amino acids. Trimming left V 8 bases short and J 6 bases short, with 17 bases between. The germline V gene encodes CDR1 SGHDT and CDR2 YYEEEE. This CDR3 is CASTLGHDPEAFF. The CDR3 DNA reads as TGTGCCAGTACCTTGGGCCACGACCCTGAAGCTTTCTTT.

J is TRBJ2-7 and V is TRBV6-1; TRBD1 matches at 11 bases. The length of the CDR3 is 16 residues. Per germline, CDR1 MNHNS and CDR2 SASEGT. After removal of 0 bases from V and 3 bases from J, the junction contained 4 bases not matched to a gene. The CDR3 is CASSEAAGTGGYEQYF. DNA for the CDR3: TGTGCCAGCAGTGAAGCCGCGGGGACAGGGGGCTACGAGCAGTACTTC.

The sample holds a few counts of this clone. An end of the junction differs from the germline gene, which may be a read error. V and J are TRBV7-8 and TRBJ2-7; 11 bases align to TRBD1. CDR1 is SGHVS and CDR2 is FQNEAQ in the germline V gene. The CDR3 is 15 residues long. The CDR3 DNA is TGTGCCAGCAGCCTGAGGACAGGGGGCTCCAACGAGCAGTACTTC. Protein sequence: CASSLRTGGSNEQYF. Full variable domain (rest looked up from reference TRBV7-8 and TRBJ2-7): GAGVSQSPRYKVAKRGQDVALRCDPISGHVSLFWYQQALGQGPEFLTYFQNEAQLDKSGLPSDRFFAERPEGSVSTLKIQRTQQEDSAVYLCASSLRTGGSNEQYFGPGTRLTVT.